These 20 T cell receptor beta chains were sequenced from one sample in a study of blood T cell repertoires in COVID-19. Assay used: immunoSEQ multiplex PCR; TCRdb lists only in-frame clones, some missing. The sample consists of 280,000 or so clones, around 87% of them appearing once. Sequencing input: PBMCs or T cells enriched from blood (not recorded which). The receptors shown here come from a woman aged 18-35 years with acute COVID-19.

V and J are TRBV19 and TRBJ1-2, with 7 bases matching TRBD1. Germline V CDR1 and CDR2: LNHDA, SQIVND (reference sequence). The CDR3 runs 13 residues. The trim removed 8 bases at V and 6 bases at J, leaving 9 bases unmatched. The CDR3 sequence: CASRQDRVHGYTF. In nucleotides, the CDR3 is TGTGCCAGTCGCCAAGACAGGGTTCATGGCTACACCTTC.

The J gene is TRBJ2-7, the V gene TRBV30; 11 bases agree with TRBD1. The CDR3 runs 14 residues. Losses at the gene ends were 0 bases for V and 4 bases for J; bases not matched to a gene: 2. Germline CDR1 reads GTSNPN; CDR2 reads SVGIG (reference sequence). The CDR3 DNA follows: TGTGCCTGGAGTGTTGGGGACAGGGGGTACGAGCAGTACTTC. It yields the protein CAWSVGDRGYEQYF.

CDR3 loop: CASSATGYEQYF. DNA of the CDR3: TGTGCCAGCAGTGCCACGGGCTACGAGCAGTACTTC. V and J are TRBV2 and TRBJ2-7; D gene ambiguous. The CDR3 contains 12 residues. With 4 bases removed from V and 3 bases from J, the gap between germline ends came to 7 bases. The germline gives CDR1 SNHLY, CDR2 FYNNEI.

The chain employs TRBV6-1 and TRBJ1-6, with 11 bases identical to TRBD1. The CDR3 has 18 residues. CDR1 and CDR2 from the germline V gene are MNHNS and SASEGT. V lost 4 bases, J lost 7 bases, and 12 bases stayed unmatched. CDR3: CASSGRDRGTGGNSPLHF. The CDR3 DNA reads TGTGCCAGCAGTGGGCGGGACAGGGGGACCGGAGGAAATTCACCCCTCCACTTT.

CDR3 sequence reads: CASRGGNLETQYF. The CDR3 nucleotides are TGTGCCAGTAGGGGGGGAAATCTAGAGACCCAGTACTTC. The gene calls are TRBV19 and TRBJ2-5; D might be TRBD2 (6 bases). Per germline, CDR1 LNHDA and CDR2 SQIVND (reference sequence). V dropped 6 bases and J dropped 4 bases, with 12 bases sitting between them. The CDR3 is 13 amino acids. Combining the CDR3 with reference TRBV19 and TRBJ2-5 gives the whole variable domain DGGITQSPKYLFRKEGQNVTLSCEQNLNHDAMYWYRQDPGQGLRLIYYSQIVNDFQKGDIAEGYSVSREKKESFPLTVTSAQKNPTAFYLCASRGGNLETQYFGPGTRLLVL.

The chain is built from TRBV19 and TRBJ2-7; 7 bases are shared with TRBD2. Germline CDR1 reads LNHDA; CDR2 reads SQIVND (reference sequence). The V gene end was trimmed by 6 bases and the J gene end by 2 bases; junction bases not matched to a gene: 4. This CDR3 has 13 amino acids. The DNA of the CDR3 is TGTGCCAGTAGGGGGACTACCCCCTACGAGCAGTACTTC. This encodes CASRGTTPYEQYF.

V gene TRBV10-3 combines with J gene TRBJ2-7; perhaps TRBD1 as D (5 bases). Germline CDR1 ENHRY, CDR2 SYGVKD. The CDR3 is 16 amino acids. Trimming left V 6 bases short and J 2 bases short, with 20 bases between. The CDR3 nucleotides are TGTGCCATCAGGGGTGGGGCGACAATCATTCCCTACGAGCAGTACTTC. Translating it yields CAIRGGATIIPYEQYF.

The rearrangement joins TRBV5-1 to TRBJ2-2; 11 positions match TRBD1. The CDR3 is 16 amino acids. Germline-derived CDR1 and CDR2 are SGHRS and YFSETQ. The junction had 5 bases not matched to a gene; V was cut back by 3 bases and J by 4 bases. CDR3 sequence: CASSSWTGGFTGELFF. The DNA of the CDR3 is TGCGCCAGCAGCTCCTGGACAGGGGGCTTCACCGGGGAGCTGTTTTTT.

The rearrangement joins TRBV20-1 to TRBJ1-5; D may be TRBD1 (6 bases). CDR1 is DFQATT, CDR2 SNEGSKA, per germline (reference sequence). The CDR3 consists of 14 residues. Trimming removed 3 bases from V and 1 base from J, with 10 bases in between. The CDR3 bases are TGCAGTGCTAGTTTTGGACAGAGCAATCAGCCCCAGCATTTT. This codes for CSASFGQSNQPQHF.

The J gene is TRBJ2-5, the V gene TRBV2; 7 nucleotides line up with TRBD2. The V segment lost 7 bases and the J segment 2 bases; nucleotides outside the gene matches: 7. This CDR3 contains 14 residues. Per germline, CDR1 SNHLY and CDR2 FYNNEI. Here the CDR3 reads CASTLLAVQETQYF. CDR3 sequence (DNA): TGTGCCAGCACCCTTCTAGCGGTACAAGAGACCCAGTACTTC.

This sequence joins TRBV30 and TRBJ1-6; D not resolved. The V and J ends lost 5 bases and 4 bases respectively, with 6 bases between them. The CDR3 is 12 amino acids. Germline V lookup: CDR1 GTSNPN, CDR2 SVGIG (reference sequence). The CDR3: CAWAPYNSPLHF. The CDR3 DNA follows: TGTGCCTGGGCCCCTTATAATTCACCCCTCCACTTT.

The chain combines TRBV7-9 with TRBJ2-1; TRBD1 agrees at 12 bases. The CDR3 runs 15 residues. The ends lost 5 bases at V and 7 bases at J; junction bases unmatched: 6. The germline gives CDR1 SEHNR, CDR2 FQNEAQ (reference sequence). The CDR3 nucleotides are TGTGCCAGCAGCACCGGGACAGGGGGCTTGAATGAGCAGTTCTTC. It encodes CASSTGTGGLNEQFF.

V gene TRBV5-4 combines with J gene TRBJ2-1; 8 bases match TRBD2. The germline gives CDR1 SGHNT, CDR2 YYREEE (reference sequence). The V and J ends lost 1 base and 6 bases, in that order; junction bases with no gene match: 18. This CDR3 region has 19 residues. CDR3 sequence reads: CASSLSRISVTSGSNEQFF. In DNA, the CDR3 is TGTGCCAGCAGCTTGAGTCGGATCTCGGTTACTAGCGGCAGCAATGAGCAGTTCTTC.

The CDR3 loop reads CASSPDRAVLYEQYF. The CDR3 DNA sequence: TGTGCCAGCTCACCGGACAGGGCGGTCCTCTACGAGCAGTACTTC. The chain uses TRBV18 and TRBJ2-7; TRBD1 matches 8 bases. Germline V lookup: CDR1 KGHSH, CDR2 LQKENI. The CDR3 contains 15 residues. Unmatched junction bases numbered 7, after V lost 3 bases and J lost 3 bases.

CDR3 coding DNA: TGTGCCAGCAGCTTATTGTTACCCGCAGGGCACGGCTATGGCTACACCTTC. This translates into CASSLLLPAGHGYGYTF. This chain connects TRBV7-8 to TRBJ1-2; TRBD1 is a possible D gene (5 bases). The V end was cut by 2 bases, the J end by 4 bases, with 20 bases between. The CDR3 has 17 residues. Germline V gene sequence: CDR1 SGHVS, CDR2 FQNEAQ.

This chain uses TRBV10-2 with TRBJ1-2, with 9 bases matching TRBD1. Germline V gives CDR1 WSHSY, CDR2 SAAADI. The CDR3 is 17 residues long. Germline trimming cut 2 bases from V and 0 bases from J; bases unmatched to any gene: 7. CDR3 sequence reads: CASSEEARQGANYGYTF. The CDR3 DNA reads as TGCGCCAGCAGTGAGGAGGCCCGACAGGGGGCTAACTATGGCTACACCTTC.

The chain has TRBV5-1 and TRBJ2-6; D possibly corresponds to TRBD1 (6 bases). CDR3 length: 21 amino acids. Looked up from germline, CDR1 is SGHRS and CDR2 is YFSETQ. Trimming took off 3 bases at V and 0 bases at J, with 25 bases between the two ends. The CDR3 reads CASSSPPGLRGAHSGANVLTF. The CDR3 nucleotides are TGCGCCAGCAGCTCTCCTCCAGGTCTCAGGGGCGCACACTCTGGGGCCAACGTCCTGACTTTC.

This clone is a singleton in its sample. Its ends do not fully match the called genes, so a read error is possible. V is TRBV11-2 and J is TRBJ2-7; no reliable D call. Germline-derived CDR1 and CDR2 are SGHAT and FQNNGV. CDR3 length: 8 residues. The CDR3 reads CASSPLHF. CDR3 sequence (DNA): TGTGCCAGCAGCCCCCTCCACTTC.

This clone was detected only once. The chain joins TRBV4-3 to TRBJ2-7; D not certain. The CDR3 runs to 13 residues. Germline CDR1 and CDR2: LGHNA and YSLEER. V was cut by 0 bases and J by 2 bases, with 5 bases left in between. The CDR3 spells CASSQESTYEQYF. The CDR3, as DNA: TGCGCCAGCAGCCAAGAGTCAACCTACGAGCAGTACTTC.

This clone was recorded only once. Here the CDR3 reads CASSQVDRGSETQYF. In nucleotides, the CDR3 is TGTGCCAGCAGCCAAGTGGACAGGGGGTCTGAGACCCAGTACTTC. The chain combines TRBV14 with TRBJ2-5, with 10 bases aligning to TRBD1. The germline CDR1 and CDR2 sequences are SGHDN and FVKESK. This CDR3 has 15 residues. Trimming took 1 base from V and 5 from J; bases not matched to a gene: 4.